Below are 24 T cell receptor beta chains sequenced from a single sample in a study of blood T cell repertoires in COVID-19. The repertoire was sequenced with immunoSEQ multiplex PCR; TCRdb's copy has only in-frame clones and lacks some. This sample carries about 77,000 clones, roughly nine tenths of them seen once, and the ten largest clones take roughly 15%. Input material: peripheral blood. Source of these receptors: a woman of 80 years or more with active or convalescent COVID-19.

J is TRBJ2-7 and V is TRBV12-3 or TRBV12-4; 14 bases are shared with TRBD2. After removal of 6 bases from V and 11 bases from J, the junction contained 3 bases not matched to a gene. This CDR3 has 12 residues. The CDR3 bases are TGTGCCAGCAGGACTAGCGGGGGGGCCAAGTACTTC. It translates to CASRTSGGAKYF.

The chain is built from TRBV2 and TRBJ2-2, with D possibly matching TRBD2 (5 bases). CDR1 and CDR2 (germline): SNHLY, FYNNEI. The ends were cut back, 4 bases at V and 9 bases at J, with 15 bases in the middle. The CDR3 length is 14 residues. The CDR3 nucleotides are TGTGCCAGCAGTGTGCAAGGGAGAAGTAGGGAGCTGTTTTTT. This sequence encodes CASSVQGRSRELFF. The full variable domain, in which reference TRBV2 and TRBJ2-2 provide the parts outside the CDR3, is EPEVTQTPSHQVTQMGQEVILRCVPISNHLYFYWYRQILGQKVEFLVSFYNNEISEKSEIFDDQFSVERPDGSNFTLKIRSTKLEDSAMYFCASSVQGRSRELFFGEGSRLTVL.

The chain employs TRBV6-5 and TRBJ1-2, with D possibly matching TRBD1 (5 bases). In germline, CDR1 is MNHEY, CDR2 SVGAGI. CDR3 length: 15 amino acids. The V gene lost 6 bases and the J gene lost 6 bases, with 20 bases spanning the gap. The CDR3 bases are TGTGCCAGCAGGCCCGGGGGGGGGATTACCCATGGCTACACCTTC. This sequence encodes CASRPGGGITHGYTF.

V gene TRBV2 combines with J gene TRBJ2-2; tentatively, D is TRBD1 (5 bases). Germline CDR1 and CDR2: SNHLY and FYNNEI. V shed 7 bases and J shed 4 bases, with 16 bases lying between them. The CDR3 extends over 15 amino acids. The CDR3 DNA is TGTGCCAGCAACATACTGGCAGGGCGCACCGGGGAGCTGTTTTTT. It codes for CASNILAGRTGELFF.

The V call is TRBV6-2 or TRBV6-3, the J call TRBJ2-1, with 13 bases fitting TRBD2. V was clipped by 6 bases and J by 6 bases; unmatched bases: 11. This CDR3 is built from 17 residues. Germline CDR1 MNHEY, CDR2 SVGEGT. The CDR3 spells CASSPGPTSGGANEQFF. Written as DNA, the CDR3 is TGTGCCAGCAGCCCAGGCCCTACTAGCGGGGGGGCCAATGAGCAGTTCTTC.

This chain joins TRBV6-2 or TRBV6-3 and TRBJ1-1, with a tentative D call TRBD1 (6 bases). V dropped 2 bases and J dropped 1 base, with 11 bases sitting between them. Germline lookup yields CDR1 MNHEY and CDR2 SVGEGT. The CDR3 loop spans 15 amino acids. The CDR3: CASSYGRGSNTEAFF. The CDR3 DNA is TGTGCCAGCAGTTACGGGAGGGGGTCGAACACTGAAGCTTTCTTT.

The CDR3 protein is CASSQDRGWYEKLFF. The DNA for the CDR3 is TGCGCCAGCAGCCAAGACAGGGGATGGTATGAAAAACTGTTTTTT. The chain uses TRBV4-3 and TRBJ1-4, with D perhaps matching TRBD1 (6 bases). The V and J ends lost 0 bases and 6 bases respectively, with 11 bases between them. Germline V gene data show CDR1 as LGHNA and CDR2 as YSLEER. This CDR3 is built from 15 residues.

The V and J genes are TRBV6-5 and TRBJ1-2; D perhaps matches TRBD1 (6 bases). CDR1 MNHEY and CDR2 SVGAGI come from the germline V gene. The CDR3 has 13 residues. With 5 bases removed from V and 4 bases from J, the gap between germline ends came to 11 bases. In DNA, the CDR3 is TGTGCCAGCAGTATGGACAGAAGCTATGGCTACACCTTC. Amino acid sequence: CASSMDRSYGYTF.

The V gene is TRBV5-1, the J gene TRBJ2-5; 12 nucleotides agree with TRBD2. Germline V gives CDR1 SGHRS, CDR2 YFSETQ. Unmatched junction bases numbered 0, after V lost 0 bases and J lost 3 bases. The CDR3 is 15 amino acids. In DNA, the CDR3 is TGCGCCAGCAGCTTGGCTAGCGGGGGGGAAGAGACCCAGTACTTC. Its translation is CASSLASGGEETQYF.

V and J are TRBV24-1 and TRBJ1-4, with D perhaps matching TRBD1 (5 bases). The CDR3 extends over 15 amino acids. Germline CDR1 is KGHDR and CDR2 is SFDVKD. Trimming stripped 3 bases from V and 8 bases from J, with 15 bases between. The CDR3 region is CATSDRRQGREKLFF. Here the CDR3 DNA reads TGTGCCACCAGTGATCGACGGCAGGGCCGCGAAAAACTGTTTTTT.

The chain employs TRBV6-5 and TRBJ1-6; a possible D gene is TRBD1 (6 bases). Germline CDR1 and CDR2: MNHEY and SVGAGI. The CDR3 consists of 14 residues. The V end was cut by 6 bases, the J end by 3 bases, with 9 bases between. CDR3 residues: CASRTGHYNSPLHF. CDR3 nucleotides: TGTGCCAGCAGGACAGGACACTATAATTCACCCCTCCACTTT.

The rearrangement joins TRBV19 to TRBJ1-1, with 9 bases aligning to TRBD1. This CDR3 spans 15 amino acids. Unmatched junction bases numbered 7, after V lost 8 bases and J lost 0 bases. Germline V gives CDR1 LNHDA, CDR2 SQIVND (reference sequence). The CDR3 DNA is TGTGCCAGTTTTCGGGACAGGGCTATGAACACTGAAGCTTTCTTT. This gives the protein CASFRDRAMNTEAFF.

The chain joins TRBV19 to TRBJ1-1, with D unresolved. V was shortened by 5 bases and J by 0 bases, with 13 bases between the two germline ends. The CDR3 is 15 amino acids. The germline CDR1 and CDR2 sequences are LNHDA and SQIVND (reference sequence). Written as DNA, the CDR3 is TGTGCCAGTAGTCTCGGGGTCCAGATGAACACTGAAGCTTTCTTT. This codes for CASSLGVQMNTEAFF.

V and J are TRBV28 and TRBJ2-3, with 11 positions matching TRBD2. After removal of 6 bases from V and 2 bases from J, the junction contained 7 bases not matched to a gene. The CDR3 has 16 amino acids. Germline V CDR1 and CDR2: MDHEN, SYDVKM. Here the CDR3 reads CASSRTSGGNTDTQYF. In nucleotides, the CDR3 is TGTGCCAGCAGCCGAACTAGCGGGGGCAACACAGATACGCAGTATTTT.

This clone was recorded only once. This sequence joins TRBV30 and TRBJ1-4, with D tentatively TRBD1 (6 bases). The V end was cut by 7 bases, the J end by 8 bases, with 23 bases between. The CDR3 spans 15 residues. Germline CDR1 and CDR2: GTSNPN and SVGIG (reference sequence). In DNA form, the CDR3 reads TGTGCCTCCAACACCCCCGCAGGGGTGGTGGAAAAACTGTTTTTT. Protein product: CASNTPAGVVEKLFF.

A single count supports this clone. The chain is built from TRBV18 and TRBJ1-1; 10 bases fit TRBD1. V lost 2 bases, J lost 3 bases, and 15 bases stayed unmatched. This CDR3 has 19 residues. The germline V gene has CDR1 KGHSH and CDR2 LQKENI. CDR3 DNA: TGTGCCAGCTCACCAAGGTTATCGGGACAGGGGTTAGTAGACACTGAAGCTTTCTTT. As protein: CASSPRLSGQGLVDTEAFF.

This chain joins TRBV10-3 and TRBJ1-4; possible D gene TRBD1, 6 bases. The CDR3 is 14 amino acids. Germline lookup yields CDR1 ENHRY and CDR2 SYGVKD. Deletions cut 2 bases from V and 8 bases from J, with 12 bases between. CDR3 DNA: TGTGCCATCAGTGAGGGGGGCACGGGGGAAAAACTGTTTTTT. Amino acid sequence: CAISEGGTGEKLFF.

This chain joins TRBV6-5 and TRBJ2-7; D may be TRBD2 (5 bases). With 8 bases removed from V and 4 bases from J, the gap between germline ends came to 21 bases. This CDR3 is built from 15 residues. Germline V gives CDR1 MNHEY, CDR2 SVGAGI. The CDR3 sequence is CASRTVFVGGYEQYF. DNA for the CDR3: TGTGCCAGCCGGACGGTATTTGTCGGAGGATACGAGCAGTACTTC.

This chain uses TRBV4-1 with TRBJ2-7; no reliable D call. V dropped 2 bases and J dropped 2 bases, with 10 bases sitting between them. Germline V lookup: CDR1 MGHRA, CDR2 YSYEKL. This CDR3 is built from 14 residues. The CDR3 nucleotides are TGCGCCAGCAGCCAATATCCCCGTACCTACGAGCAGTACTTC. This translates into CASSQYPRTYEQYF.

The chain links TRBV7-9 to TRBJ1-4; tentative D call: TRBD1 (6 bases). Germline V gives CDR1 SEHNR, CDR2 FQNEAQ (reference sequence). V was clipped by 3 bases and J by 4 bases, with 12 bases between them. The CDR3 is 15 amino acids. The CDR3 protein is CASSLTGSINEKLFF. The CDR3 DNA reads TGTGCCAGCAGCTTGACAGGTTCGATTAATGAAAAACTGTTTTTT.

The gene calls are TRBV6-2 or TRBV6-3 and TRBJ2-7; TRBD1 aligns across 9 bases. V lost 5 bases and J lost 2; bases outside the gene matches: 7. The CDR3 has 15 amino acids. Germline CDR1 and CDR2: MNHEY and SVGEGT. The CDR3 DNA reads TGTGCCAGCAGTAGAGAGACAGGGGGTACCTACGAGCAGTACTTC. Protein product: CASSRETGGTYEQYF.

V usage is TRBV7-3 and J usage is TRBJ1-6, with D tentatively TRBD1 (5 bases). Germline loops: CDR1 SGHTA, CDR2 FQGTGA. V shed 5 bases and J shed 6 bases, with 11 bases lying between them. The CDR3 length is 14 residues. The CDR3 DNA follows: TGTGCCAGCAGCCTGGGGGGGGTTAATTCACCCCTCCACTTT. This encodes CASSLGGVNSPLHF.

The chain is built from TRBV7-9 and TRBJ1-2; 7 positions match TRBD1. Germline CDR1 and CDR2: SEHNR and FQNEAQ (reference sequence). The CDR3 consists of 19 residues. J lost 4 bases, V lost 1 base, and 18 bases had no gene match. CDR3 sequence (DNA): TGTGCCAGCAGCTTAGTACTCGCTCTCGGGACAGCAAATGTCTATGGCTACACCTTC. Protein sequence: CASSLVLALGTANVYGYTF. The whole variable domain, remainder taken from reference TRBV7-9 and TRBJ1-2, is DTGVSQNPRHKITKRGQNVTFRCDPISEHNRLYWYRQTLGQGPEFLTYFQNEAQLEKSRLLSDRFSAERPKGSFSTLEIQRTEQGDSAMYLCASSLVLALGTANVYGYTFGSGTRLTVV.

The chain has TRBV5-1 and TRBJ2-3; D is unclear. Germline lookup yields CDR1 SGHRS and CDR2 YFSETQ. The CDR3 sequence is 12 residues long. V gave up 3 bases and J gave up 3 bases, with 5 bases separating them. The CDR3 nucleotides read TGCGCCAGCAGCTCACTTACAGATACGCAGTATTTT. Translation gives CASSSLTDTQYF.